This is a list of T cell receptor beta chains from one sample in a study of CD8 T cells in Susac syndrome. From the immunoSEQ multiplex PCR reads, TCRdb called clonotypes with MiXCR, one entry per CDR3 protein. Among 190,000 or so distinct CDR3 sequences listed, roughly 94% were seen once. The sample consisted of CD4+ T cells from PBMCs. The source of these receptors is a human donor with multiple sclerosis. Each CDR3 is given with its conserved first and last residue. Fields, in order: D gene, clone size, V gene, J gene, CDR3 DNA, CDR3 protein. The D gene is left open where the match is weak. Size is omitted from some rows. Given values are once, few, many or a class for expanded clones.

d_call: NA; clone_size: NA; v_call: TRBV29-1; j_call: TRBJ2-5; cdr3_nt: TGCAGCGCTGGGGGGTACCAAGAGACCCAGTACTTC; cdr3_aa: CSAGGYQETQYF
d_call: NA; clone_size: once; v_call: TRBV7-2; j_call: TRBJ1-1; cdr3_nt: TGTGCCAGCAGCCTAACCGACAGGGAAGCTTTCTTT; cdr3_aa: CASSLTDREAFF
d_call: TRBD2; clone_size: NA; v_call: TRBV18; j_call: TRBJ2-5; cdr3_nt: TGTGCCAGCTCACCACAGGGACTAGCCCGAGGCGAGACCCAGTACTTC; cdr3_aa: CASSPQGLARGETQYF
d_call: NA; clone_size: NA; v_call: TRBV20-1; j_call: TRBJ1-5; cdr3_nt: TGCAGTGCAGTCACGCGGCCTAGCAATCAGCCCCAGCATTTT; cdr3_aa: CSAVTRPSNQPQHF
d_call: NA; clone_size: NA; v_call: TRBV3-1; j_call: TRBJ1-2; cdr3_nt: TGTGCCAGCAGCCAAGAAAGGGGGAAGGGCTACACCTTC; cdr3_aa: CASSQERGKGYTF
d_call: NA; clone_size: few; v_call: TRBV4-1; j_call: TRBJ1-6; cdr3_nt: TGCGCCAGCAGCCGGGGAGAGTCACCCCTCCACTTT; cdr3_aa: CASSRGESPLHF
d_call: NA; clone_size: NA; v_call: TRBV5-1; j_call: TRBJ1-1; cdr3_nt: TGCGCCAGCAGCTTGACGACCGGTATGAACACTGAAGCTTTCTTT; cdr3_aa: CASSLTTGMNTEAFF
d_call: NA; clone_size: NA; v_call: TRBV5-4; j_call: TRBJ1-1; cdr3_nt: TGTGCCAGCAGCTCAGGGATGAACACTGAAGCTTTCTTT; cdr3_aa: CASSSGMNTEAFF
d_call: NA; clone_size: NA; v_call: TRBV25-1; j_call: TRBJ2-7; cdr3_nt: TGTGCCAGCAGTGGATTCTACGAGCAGTACTTC; cdr3_aa: CASSGFYEQYF
d_call: NA; clone_size: NA; v_call: TRBV4-2; j_call: TRBJ2-4; cdr3_nt: TGTGCCAGCAGCCAAGCGGGCAGTGCCAAAAACATTCAGTACTTC; cdr3_aa: CASSQAGSAKNIQYF
d_call: NA; clone_size: NA; v_call: TRBV2; j_call: TRBJ2-5; cdr3_nt: TGTGCCAGCAGTGAAGCGGGGGCATCTTCGTACCAAGAGACCCAGTACTTC; cdr3_aa: CASSEAGASSYQETQYF
d_call: NA; clone_size: NA; v_call: TRBV19; j_call: TRBJ1-2; cdr3_nt: TGTGCCAGTAACTCGGACCGCCATGGCAGCTACACCTTC; cdr3_aa: CASNSDRHGSYTF
d_call: NA; clone_size: NA; v_call: TRBV20-1; j_call: TRBJ2-2; cdr3_nt: TGCAGTGCTAGAGATGTGGCTCGGAACACCGGGGAGCTGTTTTTT; cdr3_aa: CSARDVARNTGELFF
d_call: NA; clone_size: NA; v_call: TRBV9; j_call: TRBJ1-4; cdr3_nt: TGTGCCAGCAGCGTAAGGGGGAAGGGACCGAATGAAAAACTGTTTTTT; cdr3_aa: CASSVRGKGPNEKLFF